These T cell receptor beta chains were read from a single sample in a study of blood T cells in healthy people across ages. TCRdb itself ran the 5' RACE reads through MiXCR, one entry per CDR3 protein. The table lists roughly 1,300,000 distinct CDR3 sequences, approximately 59% of them singletons, with over 5% in the top ten. The specimen sequenced was blood. These receptor sequences come from a man between 18 and 35 years old in good health. Both conserved end residues are part of each CDR3. A D gene is named only where the DNA matches it firmly. Expanded clones are given a class, and other clones once, few, many or no size at all.

few,-,TRBJ2-7,TRBV5-6,CASSPTMPYEQYF,TGTGCCAGCAGCCCGACCATGCCCTACGAGCAGTACTTC
few,-,TRBJ2-4,TRBV7-7,CASSSQGLGEQYF,TGTGCTAGCAGCTCACAGGGTCTGGGGGAGCAGTACTTC
-,-,TRBJ1-1,TRBV29-1,CSEDEGTEAFF,TGCAGCGAGGACGAAGGCACTGAAGCTTTCTTT
-,-,TRBJ1-3,TRBV9,CASGVGGSETNTIYF,TGTGCCAGCGGCGTAGGAGGGTCCGAGACAAACACCATATATTTT
-,-,TRBJ2-3,TRBV20-1,CSARGLTKDTQYF,TGCAGTGCTAGAGGATTGACTAAGGATACGCAGTATTTT
few,TRBD2,TRBJ2-7,TRBV27,CASSLFSGRADEQYF,TGTGCCAGCAGTTTATTTAGCGGGAGGGCCGACGAGCAGTACTTC
many,TRBD1,TRBJ1-1,TRBV5-1,CASQYRGRGTEAFF,TGCGCCAGCCAATACAGGGGGCGCGGCACTGAAGCTTTCTTT
-,-,TRBJ2-5,TRBV4-3,CASSQDGGGYNEQYF,TGCGCCAGCAGCCAAGACGGGGGTGGGTACAATGAGCAGTACTTC
-,TRBD1,TRBJ2-1,TRBV20-1,CSARDRASPLYNEQFF,TGCAGTGCTAGGGACAGGGCCTCACCTCTCTACAATGAGCAGTTCTTC
-,-,TRBJ2-7,TRBV7-6,CASSVTGPSLNEQYF,TGTGCCAGCAGCGTTACAGGGCCTTCTCTGAACGAGCAGTACTTC
once,-,TRBJ1-6,TRBV28,CASSPPGDSPLHF,TGTGCCAGCAGTCCTCCAGGGGACTCACCCCTCCACTTT
-,-,TRBJ2-1,TRBV29-1,CSGGRDNEQFF,TGCAGCGGTGGACGGGACAATGAGCAGTTCTTC
-,-,TRBJ1-5,TRBV25-1,CASSEYGGNQPQHF,TGTGCCAGCAGTGAATATGGAGGAAATCAGCCCCAGCATTTT
few,TRBD2,TRBJ2-3,TRBV4-3,CASSRRVAGGTDTQYF,TGCGCCAGCAGCCGACGGGTAGCGGGGGGCACAGATACGCAGTATTTT
-,-,TRBJ1-2,TRBV10-3,CAIKEVEGYTF,TGTGCCATCAAAGAAGTGGAGGGCTACACCTTC
-,-,TRBJ1-1,TRBV20-1,CSAILTTEAFF,TGCAGTGCCATACTGACCACTGAAGCTTTCTTT
-,-,TRBJ2-5,TRBV7-2,CASSPSPRAETQYF,TGTGCCAGCAGCCCCAGCCCCCGGGCCGAGACCCAGTACTTC
-,-,TRBJ2-5,TRBV4-2,CASSQGDGSQETQYF,TGTGCCAGCAGCCAAGGAGACGGGAGTCAAGAGACCCAGTACTTC
-,-,TRBJ2-7,TRBV20-1,CSAHKAEQYF,TGCAGTGCTCATAAGGCCGAGCAGTACTTC
once,-,TRBJ1-3,TRBV6-1,CASSGTVLGSGNTIYF,TGTGCCAGCAGTGGGACAGTCCTTGGCTCTGGAAACACCATATATTTT